Below, 22 T cell receptor beta chains from the same sample are listed, as sequenced in a study of cytomegalovirus exposure and HLA in healthy donors. Both 60 Vbeta primers and 13 Jbeta primers went into the PCR. The assay was immunoSEQ multiplex PCR, and TCRdb's table has in-frame clones only and misses some. Altogether around 180,000 clones are present, approximately 80% being singletons, with the ten largest covering 1.2%. Sequencing input: PBMCs. The receptors here all came from a girl aged 2 to 10 in good health and CMV-seropositive.

The V and J genes are TRBV15 and TRBJ2-5; D might be TRBD2 (5 bases). TRBJ2-7 matches the DNA end more closely, so the J call is doubtful. The CDR3 contains 13 residues. In germline, CDR1 is LNHNV, CDR2 YYDKDF (reference sequence). The CDR3 reads CATSREVGSEQYF. The CDR3 nucleotides are TGTGCCACCAGCAGAGAGGTAGGGAGCGAGCAGTACTTC.

This clone was counted only a few times. The chain links TRBV7-9 to TRBJ1-4; 7 bases align to TRBD1. Germline V lookup: CDR1 SEHNR, CDR2 FQNEAQ (reference sequence). Trimming at V came to 0 bases and at J to 7 bases, leaving 5 bases not matched to a gene. This CDR3 region has 15 residues. CDR3 amino acids: CASSLAGAGGEKLFF. CDR3 nucleotides: TGTGCCAGCAGCTTAGCAGGGGCAGGGGGTGAAAAACTGTTTTTT.

The chain combines TRBV11-3 with TRBJ2-1; TRBD2 matches at 10 bases. Germline CDR1 and CDR2: SGHNT and YENEEA. J gave up 4 bases and V 4 bases, and 7 bases lay outside the gene matches. The CDR3 is 16 residues long. CDR3 coding DNA: TGTGCCAGCAGCTCGCGACTAGCGGGTTTATACAATGAGCAGTTCTTC. Translation gives CASSSRLAGLYNEQFF.

The sample holds a few counts of this clone. The J gene is TRBJ1-1, the V gene TRBV6-6; no definite D call. Germline V gene data show CDR1 as MNHNY and CDR2 as SVGAGI (reference sequence). CDR3 length: 14 amino acids. V lost 6 bases and J lost 4, with 15 bases in between. Here the CDR3 reads CASSPDRVGTEAFF. Here the CDR3 DNA reads TGTGCCAGCAGCCCCGACCGGGTTGGCACTGAAGCTTTCTTT.

This clone was seen a handful of times. This chain joins TRBV5-1 and TRBJ1-4; tentative D call: TRBD1 (6 bases). The germline V and J ends were trimmed by 4 bases and 0 bases, with 10 bases remaining between them. The CDR3 is made up of 15 amino acids. The V gene's germline CDR1 is SGHRS and CDR2 YFSETQ. The CDR3 sequence: CASSARTATNEKLFF. CDR3 DNA sequence: TGCGCCAGCAGCGCCAGGACAGCAACTAATGAAAAACTGTTTTTT.

The V gene is TRBV28, the J gene TRBJ2-1, with 7 bases lining up with TRBD2. The V and J ends lost 1 base and 6 bases, in that order; junction bases with no gene match: 15. The CDR3 is 18 amino acids. Germline lookup yields CDR1 MDHEN and CDR2 SYDVKM. The CDR3 coding sequence is TGTGCCAGCAGTTTATCCGGGCGGGGCGGGAGCGGGTCCAATGAGCAGTTCTTC. Translated, it gives CASSLSGRGGSGSNEQFF.

The chain links TRBV5-1 to TRBJ2-1; the D is unclear. CDR1 is SGHRS, CDR2 YFSETQ, per germline. The V end was cut by 4 bases, the J end by 0 bases, with 8 bases between. The CDR3 has 14 amino acids. The CDR3 sequence: CASSEDSSYNEQFF. CDR3 coding DNA: TGCGCCAGCAGCGAGGATAGCTCCTACAATGAGCAGTTCTTC.

The chain has TRBV23-1 and TRBJ2-7; 9 positions agree with TRBD2. Being an ORF, TRBV23-1 has a function that is uncertain. Trimming removed 0 bases from V and 6 bases from J; junction bases left unmatched: 12. The CDR3 covers 17 residues. In DNA, the CDR3 is TGCGCCAGCAGTCAATCTCGGAGCGGGGGGCCCCTTTTCGAGCAGTACTTC. This gives the protein CASSQSRSGGPLFEQYF.

As concerns this clone: Other DNA sequences in the sample encode the same CDR3. V usage is TRBV6-5 and J usage is TRBJ2-3, with D tentatively TRBD2 (7 bases). The CDR3 is 15 residues long. Trimming took off 8 bases at V and 3 bases at J, with 18 bases between the two ends. Germline CDR1 is MNHEY and CDR2 is SVGAGI. Written as DNA, the CDR3 is TGTGCCAGCTCCTTGGGGGGGGCGTCTACAGATACGCAGTATTTT. This sequence encodes CASSLGGASTDTQYF.

The V and J genes are TRBV14 and TRBJ1-6, with no clear D. CDR1 is SGHDN and CDR2 is FVKESK in the germline V gene. The CDR3 is 15 residues long. V was shortened by 2 bases and J by 7 bases, with 12 bases between the two germline ends. The CDR3 DNA reads TGTGCCAGCAGCCAATTTGTGAATGCGAATTCACCCCTCCACTTT. Amino acids: CASSQFVNANSPLHF.

V and J are TRBV25-1 and TRBJ2-2; D ambiguous. The CDR3 spans 15 residues. V lost 1 base and J lost 2, with 8 bases in between. The germline CDR1 and CDR2 sequences are MGHDK and SYGVNS. The CDR3 bases are TGTGCCAGCAGTGAATTGGGCTATAACACCGGGGAGCTGTTTTTT. The encoded protein is CASSELGYNTGELFF.

The CDR3 nucleotides are TGTGCCAGCAGCAAATCGCCTAAAGGGAGCCTTCCCTTCCCCTACGAGCAGTACTTC. Translating it yields CASSKSPKGSLPFPYEQYF. The genes are TRBV21-1 and TRBJ2-7; TRBD2 reflects the table's D call only, with no check against the DNA. TRBV21-1 is designated a pseudogene. The CDR3 sequence is 19 residues long.

The chain uses TRBV30 and TRBJ1-2; D is ambiguous. The CDR3 runs to 12 residues. The germline V gene has CDR1 GTSNPN and CDR2 SVGIG (reference sequence). V lost 0 bases and J 6 bases, leaving 8 bases between the germline ends. The CDR3, as DNA: TGTGCCTGGAGTGTAGTAGTGAATGGCTACACCTTC. This sequence encodes CAWSVVVNGYTF.

The gene calls are TRBV5-1 and TRBJ2-7; 9 bases are a match to TRBD1. Germline CDR1 and CDR2: SGHRS and YFSETQ. CDR3 length equals 15 residues. The junction had 8 bases not matched to a gene; V was cut back by 4 bases and J by 3 bases. The DNA for the CDR3 is TGCGCCAGCAGCAGCCCGAGACAGGGGGACTACGAGCAGTACTTC. It is translated as CASSSPRQGDYEQYF.

This clone was observed once. The J gene is TRBJ1-1, the V gene TRBV6-5, with 9 bases lining up with TRBD1. J was trimmed by 8 bases and V by 6 bases; bases with no gene match: 10. CDR3 length: 14 amino acids. Per germline, CDR1 MNHEY and CDR2 SVGAGI. The DNA for the CDR3 is TGTGCCAGCAGAACTCTGGGGACAGGGTTCGAAGCTTTCTTT. Its translation is CASRTLGTGFEAFF.

In its sample, this clone was seen once. The chain links TRBV19 to TRBJ2-5; D is unclear. This CDR3 contains 13 residues. Trimming stripped 5 bases from V and 1 base from J, with 8 bases between. Germline V gives CDR1 LNHDA, CDR2 SQIVND (reference sequence). The CDR3 coding sequence is TGTGCCAGTAGTCTGGGCAGCCAAGAGACCCAGTACTTC. As protein: CASSLGSQETQYF.

CDR3 in DNA: TGTGCCAGTAGTAGCGGACAGGGGCCCCCCACTTACACCTTC. This encodes CASSSGQGPPTYTF. The chain uses TRBV19 and TRBJ1-2, with 9 bases identical to TRBD1. Trimming removed 4 bases from V and 11 bases from J; junction bases left unmatched: 11. The CDR3 has 14 residues. Per germline, CDR1 LNHDA and CDR2 SQIVND (reference sequence).

The DNA for the CDR3 is TGTGCCAGTCGGTTGTCGGGCTCCTACGAGCAGTACTTC. It translates to CASRLSGSYEQYF. The rearrangement links TRBV27 to TRBJ2-7, with unresolved D. CDR3 length: 13 residues. CDR1 is MNHEY and CDR2 is SMNVEV in the germline V gene (reference sequence). V lost 9 bases, J lost 0 bases, and 12 bases lay in between.

The V and J genes are TRBV13 and TRBJ1-1; TRBD1 matches at 7 bases. Trimming at V came to 1 base and at J to 4 bases, leaving 6 bases not matched to a gene. The CDR3 totals 15 residues. CDR1 is PRHDT, CDR2 FYEKMQ, per germline (reference sequence). The CDR3 reads CASSLVRGQGTEAFF. The CDR3 nucleotides are TGTGCCAGCAGCTTAGTTAGGGGGCAGGGCACTGAAGCTTTCTTT. The full variable domain, completed using reference TRBV13 and TRBJ1-1, is AAGVIQSPRHLIKEKRETATLKCYPIPRHDTVYWYQQGPGQDPQFLISFYEKMQSDKGSIPDRFSAQQFSDYHSELNMSSLELGDSALYFCASSLVRGQGTEAFFGQGTRLTVV.

The genes are TRBV28 and TRBJ1-3; D is uncertain. The V gene's germline CDR1 is MDHEN and CDR2 SYDVKM. V lost 10 bases and J 3 bases, leaving 19 bases between the germline ends. The length of the CDR3 is 15 residues. The CDR3 coding sequence is TGTGCCACCGAACTCCAACAGACATTTGGAAACACCATATATTTT. Amino acid sequence: CATELQQTFGNTIYF.

V gene TRBV25-1 combines with J gene TRBJ2-7, with D maybe TRBD2 (5 bases). Germline CDR1 MGHDK, CDR2 SYGVNS. CDR3 length equals 13 residues. V lost 6 bases to trimming and J lost 6 bases, with 15 bases between them. CDR3 residues: CASSEALGGEQYF. CDR3 nucleotides: TGTGCCAGCAGCGAGGCTCTCGGAGGCGAGCAGTACTTC.

The chain combines TRBV27 with TRBJ2-5; D is possibly TRBD2 (5 bases). The CDR3 contains 15 residues. CDR1 MNHEY and CDR2 SMNVEV come from the germline V gene (reference sequence). V was pared by 0 bases and J by 2 bases, with 10 bases between. CDR3 sequence: CASSLSPSQQETQYF. CDR3 bases: TGTGCCAGCAGTTTATCTCCTAGCCAACAAGAGACCCAGTACTTC.